The rows below give T cell receptor beta chains drawn from one sample of a study of CD8+ T cells in alopecia areata. TCRdb keeps only in-frame clones here, not all; method: immunoSEQ multiplex PCR. The sample shows some 190,000 clones, more than 55% of them seen only once. The starting material was CD4+ T cells sorted from blood, obtained around week 42, from a patient treated with tofacitinib. The receptors originated from a human donor with alopecia areata. CDR3s leave out the opening cysteine and the closing phenylalanine or tryptophan. The order of the fields is V gene, J gene, CDR3 protein.

>TRBV6-5|TRBJ1-2
ASSYSGGNNYGYT
>TRBV6-5|TRBJ2-6
ASSYQGPGANVLT
>TRBV15|TRBJ2-1
ATSRGVAGDTYNEQF
>TRBV29-1|TRBJ1-4
SVDSGAGSEKLF
>TRBV6-5|TRBJ1-5
ASSSRQGYQPQH
>TRBV2|TRBJ1-1
ASSVGLLNTEAF
>TRBV10-3|TRBJ1-1
AISGDRDAEAF
>TRBV6-6|TRBJ1-2
ASYVEGLYGYT
>TRBV30|.
AWSVESGRSNYEQY
>TRBV6-5|TRBJ1-1
ASSRSGTGVTEAF
>TRBV7-2|TRBJ1-5
ASSYTQGGDQPQH
>TRBV7-2|TRBJ2-7
ASSAPPSLYEQY
>TRBV12-5|TRBJ2-2
ASGLDNTGELF
>TRBV11-3|TRBJ2-2
ASSLAVGGTGELF
>TRBV30|TRBJ1-3
ASTLEAGGNTIY
>TRBV19|TRBJ2-7
ASSSPPGGQGNEQY
>TRBV11-2|TRBJ2-1
ASSLSRRGGSYNEQF
>TRBV7-9|TRBJ2-6
ASLPGQGRRANVLT
>TRBV29-1|TRBJ1-2
SVFGTGVYGYT
>TRBV12-5|TRBJ1-1
ASGLRQWEAF
>TRBV6-5|TRBJ2-1
ASSDRGTYNEQF
>TRBV10-3|TRBJ2-3
AIAGTSAKTDTQY
>TRBV30|TRBJ2-7
AWKGENYEQY
>TRBV6-1|TRBJ2-7
ASSGTGQGYEQY
>TRBV6-7|TRBJ2-1
ASSYSYYEQF
>TRBV5-1|TRBJ2-1
ASSLEASGANEQF
>TRBV5-6|TRBJ1-2
ASSSKDRLYGYT
>TRBV6-1|TRBJ1-1
ASSELGKNTEAF
>TRBV30|TRBJ1-5
AWSDGTGANQPQH
>TRBV29-1|TRBJ2-7
SVASRGLGEQY
>TRBV30|TRBJ1-6
AWKVGRRNSPLH
>TRBV30|TRBJ1-1
AWSVRGEAF
>TRBV7-2|TRBJ2-3
ASSPRTGHTDTQY
>TRBV6-5|TRBJ1-5
ASSPAGTGSQPQH
>TRBV20-1|TRBJ1-2
SAPGDYGYT
>TRBV29-1|TRBJ1-1
SADLDGGRVGTEAF
>TRBV2|TRBJ1-6
ASLGQGNSPLH
>TRBV30|TRBJ1-2
AWSGRSNYGYT
>TRBV6-6|TRBJ2-7
ASSSQGTVAYEQY
>TRBV27|TRBJ2-3
ASSQGMMSTDTQY
>TRBV5-1|TRBJ2-5
ASSSGGREAATQY
>TRBV30|TRBJ1-1
AWSVRAKNTEAF
>TRBV28|TRBJ1-2
ASSGPSGQGWGYT
>TRBV4-3|TRBJ1-6
ASSQEWGQGNSPLH
>TRBV15|TRBJ2-5
ATSRDLGEERETQY
>TRBV29-1|TRBJ1-2
SSSRTGLHGYT
>TRBV7-2|TRBJ2-3
ASSASGGNTQY
>TRBV5-6|TRBJ2-5
ASSLGQGQETQY
>TRBV2|TRBJ1-2
ASSETRDYGYT
>TRBV6-6|TRBJ1-4
ASSHGPEGEKLF
>TRBV19|TRBJ2-1
ASSTTGVYNEQF
>TRBV5-1|TRBJ2-3
ASSPGGGRADTQY
>TRBV14|TRBJ2-3
ASSQGLVDTQY
>TRBV29-1|TRBJ1-2
SVDGWEGYT
>TRBV7-8|TRBJ1-5
ASSSDAAGLSNQPQH
>TRBV11-3|TRBJ1-1
ASSSAFRRRFSGTEAF
>TRBV6-1|TRBJ2-2
ASSGQSLVPGELF